This is a list of T cell receptor beta chains from one sample in a study of cytomegalovirus exposure and HLA in healthy donors. The method was immunoSEQ multiplex PCR; TCRdb's version includes in-frame clones alone and lacks a portion of them. Of about 130,000 clones listed, nearly 10% are singletons. The sequencing input was PBMCs. These receptor sequences come from a middle-aged man in good health and CMV-seronegative. The CDR3 runs from the conserved cysteine through the conserved F or W. The D gene is left open where the match is weak. A clone size is listed for some rows: how often the clone was seen (once, few, many), or a class if it is expanded.

D	J	V	size	CDR3	DNA
TRBD1	TRBJ2-1	TRBV7-9	few	CASSHGTDIGEQFF	TGTGCCAGCAGCCACGGGACAGATATTGGTGAGCAGTTCTTC
-	TRBJ2-5	TRBV6-6	-	CASSYDRPQETQYF	TGTGCCAGCAGTTACGACAGGCCCCAAGAGACCCAGTACTTC
TRBD2	TRBJ2-7	TRBV7-6	-	CASSLAGGADEQYF	TGTGCCAGCAGCTTAGCGGGAGGGGCAGACGAGCAGTACTTC
-	TRBJ2-5	TRBV15	few	CATSRELEETQYF	TGTGCCACCAGCAGAGAACTAGAAGAGACCCAGTACTTC
-	TRBJ2-3	TRBV5-1	-	CASSPNQGTDTQYF	TGCGCCAGCAGTCCTAACCAGGGCACAGATACGCAGTATTTT
TRBD2	TRBJ2-1	TRBV9	few	CASSVEAGGGDEQFF	TGTGCCAGCAGCGTAGAGGCGGGGGGCGGGGATGAGCAGTTCTTC
TRBD1	TRBJ1-2	TRBV5-1	-	CASSFTGEAFYGYTF	TGCGCCAGCAGCTTTACAGGGGAAGCTTTCTATGGCTACACCTTC
TRBD1	TRBJ1-1	TRBV7-3	few	CASSLGQGTEAFF	TGTGCCAGCAGCTTAGGACAGGGCACTGAAGCTTTCTTT
-	TRBJ1-1	TRBV7-3	few	CASSPGQRLDEAFF	TGTGCCAGCAGCCCGGGACAAAGACTCGATGAAGCTTTCTTT
-	TRBJ1-6	TRBV2	-	CASSQAALGSYNSPLHF	TGTGCCAGCAGCCAAGCGGCCTTGGGCTCCTATAATTCACCCCTCCACTTT
TRBD1	TRBJ2-5	TRBV6-6	many	CASSLGRGSETQYF	TGTGCCAGCAGTCTTGGCAGGGGGTCAGAGACCCAGTACTTC
-	TRBJ1-5	TRBV4-2	-	CASSQDRTRSNQPQHF	TGTGCCAGCAGCCAAGACCGGACACGTAGCAATCAGCCCCAGCATTTT
-	TRBJ2-7	TRBV6-6	-	CASGIGGAYEQYF	TGTGCCAGCGGCATAGGGGGGGCCTACGAGCAGTACTTC
-	TRBJ1-5	TRBV6-1	-	CASSGRGFSQPQHF	TGTGCCAGCTCGGGCAGGGGATTTAGTCAGCCCCAGCATTTT
-	TRBJ1-1	TRBV7-3	-	CATKAEMNTEAFF	TGTGCCACGAAGGCGGAAATGAACACTGAAGCTTTCTTT
TRBD1	TRBJ2-7	TRBV29-1	-	CSGGQGAYEQYF	TGCAGCGGTGGACAGGGGGCTTACGAGCAGTACTTC
-	TRBJ2-1	TRBV27	few	CASSLNPNNEQFF	TGTGCCAGCAGTTTGAATCCTAACAATGAGCAGTTCTTC
-	TRBJ1-1	TRBV30	-	CAWSVEKNTEAFF	TGTGCCTGGAGTGTTGAGAAGAACACTGAAGCTTTCTTT
TRBD1	TRBJ2-7	TRBV11-3	few	CASSPSYRGEQYF	TGTGCCAGCAGCCCCTCGTACAGGGGGGAGCAGTACTTC
-	TRBJ2-2	TRBV20-1	few	CSAVYTGELFF	TGCAGTGCTGTATACACCGGGGAGCTGTTTTTT
-	TRBJ1-3	TRBV18	-	CASSRRDGGASGNTIYF	TGTGCCAGCTCACGCCGAGATGGAGGGGCTTCTGGAAACACCATATATTTT
TRBD1	TRBJ1-5	TRBV6-1	-	CASSELQGHQPQHF	TGTGCCAGCAGTGAATTACAGGGGCATCAGCCCCAGCATTTT
-	TRBJ1-1	TRBV2	many	CASIPAPRQTEAFF	TGTGCCAGCATCCCGGCTCCCAGGCAGACTGAAGCTTTCTTT
-	TRBJ2-3	TRBV5-1	few	CASLKGGVGDTQYF	TGCGCCAGCTTAAAGGGGGGGGTTGGAGATACGCAGTATTTT